Included here is one T cell receptor (beta chain) sequence, with context. The CDR3 runs to 15 residues. CDR1 SGHKS and CDR2 YYEKEE come from the germline V gene (reference sequence). The V end lost 0 bases, the J end lost 0 bases, and 7 bases lay between the germline ends. Whole blood, roughly 2.5 ml, came from adult healthy volunteers. This specimen belongs to a study of naive and memory T cell subsets. Alpha and beta constant region primers primed reverse transcription for blood and skin samples. TCRdb reprocessed the 5' RACE reads with MiXCR, giving one entry per CDR3 protein. The sample includes over 20,000 distinct CDR3 sequences, around a quarter of them seen just once.

The V and J genes are TRBV5-5 and TRBJ2-1, with TRBD2 as a possible D gene (5 bases). This clonotype was sampled from a female donor in good health. CDR3: CASSLEGSSYNEQFF. As DNA, the CDR3 is TGTGCCAGCAGCTTGGAAGGGAGCTCCTACAATGAGCAGTTCTTC.